This T cell receptor beta chain was sequenced for a study of blood T cells in healthy people across ages. The study, taken as a whole, reports: Unsorted PBMCs ruled out conclusive naive versus antigen-experienced comparison.

The germline gives CDR1 MNHEY, CDR2 SMNVEV (reference sequence). The CDR3 contains 13 residues. V lost 4 bases, J lost 8 bases, and 5 bases stayed unmatched. A second about 7 to 12 cycle PCR used barcoded and J-beta primers. TCRdb analysed the 5' RACE reads with MiXCR anew, one entry per CDR3 protein. The sample has 1.5 million to 2 million distinct CDR3 sequences, 25% to 30% seen once. Total RNA, at least 5.5 micrograms per sample, came from PBMCs. As concerns this clonotype: Its antigen is undetermined.

This chain links TRBV27 with TRBJ1-2; TRBD1 agrees at 9 bases. The receptor comes from a woman in her twenties or thirties in good health. The sample was blood. CDR3 region: CASSSQGALGYTF. CDR3 DNA sequence: TGTGCCAGCAGTTCACAGGGGGCGCTGGGCTACACCTTC.